This TCR beta chain emerged from a study of CD8+CD57+ T cells in acquired aplastic anemia. Genomic DNA provided the template from which TCR beta VDJ and CDR3 profiles were obtained. TCRdb processed the reads anew with MiXCR; each CDR3 protein has one entry. The sample has about 200,000 distinct CDR3 sequences; roughly 45% are singletons. Patients selected for sequencing had displayed CD8+CD57+ cell expansion by flow cytometry. The specimen sequenced was sorted CD4+, CD8+, or CD8+CD57+ T cells (not recorded which) from PBMCs. This TCR derives from a human donor with aplastic anemia.

CDR3 in amino acids: CASSEAGDNYNEQFF. The CDR3 DNA follows: TGTGCCAGCAGTGAAGCGGGGGACAACTACAATGAGCAGTTCTTC. This sequence joins TRBV2 and TRBJ2-1; weak D call: TRBD1 (6 bases). V gave up 0 bases and J gave up 3 bases, with 9 bases separating them. CDR3 length: 15 amino acids. Germline loops: CDR1 SNHLY, CDR2 FYNNEI. Using reference TRBV2 and TRBJ2-1 for the parts outside the CDR3, the full variable domain is EPEVTQTPSHQVTQMGQEVILRCVPISNHLYFYWYRQILGQKVEFLVSFYNNEISEKSEIFDDQFSVERPDGSNFTLKIRSTKLEDSAMYFCASSEAGDNYNEQFFGPGTRLTVL.